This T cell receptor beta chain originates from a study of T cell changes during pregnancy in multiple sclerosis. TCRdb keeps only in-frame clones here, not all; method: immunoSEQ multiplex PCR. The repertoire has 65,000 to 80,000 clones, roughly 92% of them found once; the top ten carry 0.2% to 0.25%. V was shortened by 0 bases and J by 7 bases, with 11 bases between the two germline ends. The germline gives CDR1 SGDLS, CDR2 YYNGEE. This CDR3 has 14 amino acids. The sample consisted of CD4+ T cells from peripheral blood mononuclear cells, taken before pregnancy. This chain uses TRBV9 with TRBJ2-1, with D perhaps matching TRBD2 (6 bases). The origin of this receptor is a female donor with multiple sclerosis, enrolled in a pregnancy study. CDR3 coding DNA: TGTGCCAGCAGCGTAGACGGGAGCACAAATGAGCAGTTCTTC. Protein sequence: CASSVDGSTNEQFF.